This T cell receptor beta chain was found in a study of cytomegalovirus exposure and HLA in healthy donors. The wider study: The Caucasian-associated ancestry cluster held roughly 81% of under 450 genotyped donors.

In the case of this clone: Antigen specificity is unknown.

Both 60 Vbeta primers and 13 Jbeta primers went into the PCR. The repertoire was sequenced with immunoSEQ multiplex PCR; TCRdb's copy has only in-frame clones and lacks some. The sample yields some 130,000 clones, around 77% seen once. Germline values: CDR1 KGHSH, CDR2 LQKENI. This CDR3 has 15 residues. V was pared by 3 bases and J by 0 bases, with 10 bases between. Overall study results and limits: The authors enumerated over 150 TCR beta chains as linked to cytomegalovirus. CMV antigen specificity was confirmed in vitro for a few CMV-associated chains. In an earlier analysis, in roughly 600 donors, most V segments appeared productive either ~90% or ~30% of the time.

This chain connects TRBV18 to TRBJ2-3; no clear D. This TCR was recovered from a man between 25 and 39 years old in good health. Sample: PBMCs. In DNA form, the CDR3 reads TGTGCCAGCTCACCTTACGCTACTAGCACAGATACGCAGTATTTT. Protein sequence: CASSPYATSTDTQYF.